The T cell receptor beta chain described here comes from a study of blood T cell repertoires in COVID-19. The CDR3 is 18 amino acids. This table comes from immunoSEQ multiplex PCR, and its TCRdb copy is limited to in-frame clones, with some not included. The repertoire holds 130,000 to 150,000 clones, with about 85% as singletons. Sequencing was done on a sample of peripheral blood. The chain joins TRBV21-1 to TRBJ2-2; the table's TRBD1 call for D was not verified on the DNA. TRBV21-1 is classified as a pseudogene. The source of this sequence is a human donor with acute or convalescent COVID-19. The donor label of this sample is uncertain. The CDR3 here is CASSKNGTGAIHAGELFF. In DNA, the CDR3 is TGTGCCAGCAGCAAAAACGGGACAGGGGCCATTCATGCCGGGGAGCTGTTTTTT.